This paragraph covers one TCR beta chain sequence. The antigen remains undetermined. The sample belongs to a study of OX40 agonist ivuxolimab in advanced cancers. Overall study context: Patients were treated with ivuxolimab, an agonistic anti-OX40 (CD134) antibody. A mean age of roughly 60 years, range about 20 to 85, was recorded, and roughly 80% were male. Three patients, one with hepatocellular carcinoma and two with cutaneous melanoma, responded partially.

This CDR3 is built from 13 residues. The germline gives CDR1 MDHEN, CDR2 SYDVKM. The junction had 11 bases not matched to a gene; V was cut back by 8 bases and J by 9 bases. General study points: At doses 0.1 to 3.0 mg/kg, CD4+ and CD8+ clones expanded.

Produced via immunoSEQ multiplex PCR; TCRdb's table is partial and in-frame only. Altogether roughly 30,000 clones are present, less than 90% being singletons, with the ten largest covering around 15%. The chain is built from TRBV28 and TRBJ1-2; 8 bases are shared with TRBD1. This specimen was CD4+ or CD8+ T cells sorted from blood, taken in a trial of the OX40 agonist ivuxolimab. The sequence came from an adult with an advanced solid tumor such as melanoma, head and neck, liver or kidney cancer. The CDR3 loop is CASRGQGGRSYTF. The CDR3 coding sequence is TGTGCCAGCCGCGGACAGGGAGGTAGGAGCTACACCTTC.